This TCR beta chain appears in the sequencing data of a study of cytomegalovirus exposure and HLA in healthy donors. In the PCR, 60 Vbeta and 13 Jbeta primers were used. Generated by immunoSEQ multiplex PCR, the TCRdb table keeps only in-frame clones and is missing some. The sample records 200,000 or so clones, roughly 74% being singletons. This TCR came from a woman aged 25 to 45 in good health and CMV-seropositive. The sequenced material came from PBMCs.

Written as DNA, the CDR3 is TGTGCCAGCGACCAGGGGCCTAGCGGTACCGCCTACGAGCAGTACTTC. Amino acids: CASDQGPSGTAYEQYF. This chain joins TRBV11-2 and TRBJ2-7, with D tentatively TRBD2 (7 bases). The germline gives CDR1 SGHAT, CDR2 FQNNGV. V shed 8 bases and J shed 2 bases, with 22 bases lying between them. This CDR3 is 16 amino acids long.